The clone carrying this TCR beta chain was counted only a few times. This CDR3 has 17 amino acids. This record belongs to a study of blood T cell repertoires in COVID-19. Study in general: Italy, Spain and the United States were the sources of the convalescent and acute COVID-19 samples. Sample material is recorded as cDNA or gDNA derived from T cells, B-cell-depleted T cells, or PBMCs.

The authors' processing: Amplification of reference gene primers provided the estimated nucleated cell counts. Some clones are missing from TCRdb's copy, which holds only in-frame ones; the method was immunoSEQ multiplex PCR. V and J calls and clone size are copied from that table; D and trimming were computed from the DNA. The sample lists some 93,000 clones, 82% occurring once. V and J are TRBV21-1 and TRBJ2-1; the listed D gene, TRBD1, was not tested against the DNA. TRBV21-1 is a recognized pseudogene. Sequencing used peripheral blood. The TCR sequence derives from a man aged 65 to 85 with acute or convalescent COVID-19. The CDR3 DNA reads as TGTGCCAGCAGCAAAAGACGGAACAACAGCTCCTACAATGAGCAGTTCTTC. The encoded protein is CASSKRRNNSSYNEQFF.